This T cell receptor (beta chain) was profiled in a study of T cell responses to AZD1222 COVID-19 vaccine (dated by TCRdb to the early 2020s). At the level of the whole study: TCR sequencing covered more than 230 trial participants: 200 to 220 given two doses of AZD1222 and around 25 given two doses of MenACWY control vaccine. Trial participants were enrolled into age subgroups of 18-55, 56-69 and 70-plus years, which contained around 150, 29 and 61 TCR-sequenced participants, respectively. Results the study describes overall, beyond this receptor: Nearly half of unique spike-specific TCRs reportedly recognized epitopes outside regions mutated in the B.1.351 and B.1.1.7 variants. Most participants were white British and females outnumbered males, and the authors suggested that clonal diversity may have been underestimated. Vaccine-associated CD4 TCRs spanned the whole spike protein, with dominant responses in regions 160-218 and 743-854. After two AZD1222 doses, both the breadth and the depth of spike-specific TCRs were significantly higher than at day 0 and than in MenACWY recipients. Because no day 14 peak-response samples were available, repertoires were characterized only after the peak T cell response. The 56-69-year group was small, and its depth increase did not reach significance, likely because of low power. Conclusions about previously exposed vaccinees are limited, since just a handful of AZD1222 recipients were seropositive for SARS-CoV-2 at baseline.

The CDR3 regions of human TCRbeta chains were analyzed by immunosequencing. For the original study's pipeline: Repertoire TCRs were checked for matches against a reference library of SARS-CoV-2-specific TCRs that had been generated using the MIRA antigen-specificity platform. Breadth was defined as the fraction of unique TCRs that were SARS-CoV-2-associated. Depth was defined as the fraction of total T cells that were SARS-CoV-2-associated. Each spike-specific TCR was assigned to its reactive spike region and to a CD4 or CD8 class using the MIRA data. Log10-transformed breadth and depth values were compared by one-way ANOVA with Sidak's multiple comparisons tests. As stored in TCRdb, this immuneACCESS dataset retains in-frame rearrangements with V and J assigned. A fraction of the clones does not appear; measured against another copy, unresolved V genes explain less than half of the discrepancy, and the remainder lacks a known reason. For V, J and clone size, that table is used; D and trimming come from the DNA. The sample table shows about 120,000 clones, and 75% to 95% are seen once. In total, the top ten clones hold 4.2% of the sample.

As for this clone: The antigen this receptor binds is unknown. No qualities accompany the bases; no much larger clone lies one base away.

The time point label, read with the paper, signifies: about 28 days (+/-7) after the second vaccine dose. Explained via the paper, the treatment or condition label denotes: meningococcal conjugate vaccine given as trial control. The vaccinee samples were drawn from two UK trials, COV001 and COV002, one of which was a single-blind randomized controlled phase 2/3 trial testing AZD1222 (ChAdOx1 nCoV-19) in healthy adults. Trial participant PBMC samples were collected at day 0 and day 28 after the second dose for TCRbeta chain sequencing. V lost 1 base and J lost 6 bases, and the count of bases not matched to a germline gene is 15. Looking up the germline V gene (reference sequence) yields CDR1 GTSNPN and CDR2 SVGIG. Inclusive of the bounding cysteine and phenylalanine, the CDR3 is 18 residues long. Here the CDR3 DNA is all that survives: 54 bases in frame from base 1.

The clonotype originates from an adult who received the MenACWY meningococcal vaccine as a control. The chain was built from TRBV30 and TRBJ1-6, and 7 bases in between align with TRBD1. The sequencing used peripheral blood, collected 28 days after the second dose of the MenACWY control vaccine. This receptor carries the CDR3 CAWSEFNRGGTPNSPLHF. The nucleotide sequence reads as follows: TGTGCCTGGAGTGAATTTAACAGGGGCGGAACACCTAATTCACCCCTCCACTTT.